The 23 T cell receptor beta chains below come from one sample, sequenced in a study of shared clonotypes between healthy human individuals. TCRdb's table, derived via immunoSEQ multiplex PCR, lists solely in-frame clones and lacks some. The table records about 990,000 clones, approximately 80% of them present only once. Sample: memory CD4+ T cells from PBMCs. Subset noted: CD45RA-negative fraction. The receptor set was obtained from a man between 18 and 29 years old in good health. Some clones in this sample may be carry-over from other donors' samples.

This clone has only a few counts. The chain combines TRBV2 with TRBJ2-5; 9 bases line up with TRBD1. CDR3 length equals 14 residues. Per germline, CDR1 SNHLY and CDR2 FYNNEI. V shed 6 bases, J shed 2 bases, and the junction held 4 bases outside the gene matches. CDR3 nucleotides: TGTGCCAGCAGAGGACAGGGGTGGCAAGAGACCCAGTACTTC. It is translated as CASRGQGWQETQYF.

The chain combines TRBV11-2 with TRBJ2-1; D possibly corresponds to TRBD2 (6 bases). Trimming removed 0 bases at V and 0 bases at J, with 18 bases between. Germline loops: CDR1 SGHAT, CDR2 FQNNGV. The CDR3 has 19 residues. The CDR3 is CASSLDGGSGGDSYNEQFF. In nucleotides, the CDR3 is TGTGCCAGCAGCTTAGATGGGGGGAGCGGAGGGGACTCCTACAATGAGCAGTTCTTC.

The chain is built from TRBV29-1 and TRBJ2-5; 7 bases agree with TRBD2. CDR1 is SQVTM and CDR2 is ANQGSEA in the germline V gene. V lost 2 bases and J lost 5; bases outside the gene matches: 5. The CDR3 has 13 residues. CDR3 in DNA: TGCAGCGTTGAATCGCTGGGGGGGGAGACCCAGTACTTC. Translating it yields CSVESLGGETQYF. The whole variable domain, filled in from reference TRBV29-1 and TRBJ2-5, reads SAVISQKPSRDICQRGTSLTIQCQVDSQVTMMFWYRQQPGQSLTLIATANQGSEATYESGFVIDKFPISRPNLTFSTLTVSNMSPEDSSIYLCSVESLGGETQYFGPGTRLLVL.

The V call is TRBV6-5, the J call TRBJ1-3, with D possibly matching TRBD1 (5 bases). Per the germline V gene, CDR1 is MNHEY and CDR2 is SVGAGI. Deletions cut 6 bases from V and 3 bases from J, with 15 bases between. The CDR3 is 15 amino acids. The CDR3 spells CASRSPGARGNTIYF. The DNA for the CDR3 is TGTGCCAGCAGGTCGCCCGGGGCGCGTGGAAACACCATATATTTT.

This chain connects TRBV19 to TRBJ2-7, with unresolved D. CDR3 length equals 16 residues. Trimming stripped 3 bases from V and 2 bases from J, with 17 bases between. The V gene's germline CDR1 is LNHDA and CDR2 SQIVND (reference sequence). The DNA for the CDR3 is TGTGCCAGTAGTATGGGCGCCTCCGCCGTCCCCTACGAGCAGTACTTC. This translates into CASSMGASAVPYEQYF. Variable domain in full (rest from reference TRBV19 and TRBJ2-7): DGGITQSPKYLFRKEGQNVTLSCEQNLNHDAMYWYRQDPGQGLRLIYYSQIVNDFQKGDIAEGYSVSREKKESFPLTVTSAQKNPTAFYLCASSMGASAVPYEQYFGPGTRLTVT.

The CDR3 protein is CASSFETQYF. For the CDR3, the DNA is TGTGCCAGCAGCTTTGAGACCCAGTACTTC. The chain is built from TRBV5-8 and TRBJ2-5; D call uncertain. This CDR3 comprises 10 residues. V was cut by 2 bases and J by 5 bases, with 1 base left in between. Germline V lookup: CDR1 SGHTS, CDR2 YDEGEE.

The chain recombines TRBV2 with TRBJ2-2, with TRBD2 matching over 9 bases. The CDR3 runs to 15 residues. Germline V gene lookup returns CDR1 SNHLY and CDR2 FYNNEI. V was pared by 6 bases and J by 4 bases, with 6 bases of the junction left unmatched. CDR3 region: CASSGTSRSTGELFF. Here the CDR3 DNA reads TGTGCCAGCAGCGGGACTAGCAGATCCACCGGGGAGCTGTTTTTT.

The chain has TRBV6-5 and TRBJ2-7; 7 nucleotides line up with TRBD1. V shed 6 bases, J shed 2 bases, and the junction held 7 bases outside the gene matches. The CDR3 contains 14 residues. CDR1 and CDR2 (germline): MNHEY, SVGAGI. CDR3 sequence (DNA): TGTGCCAGCAGACAACTACAGGGGCCCTACGAGCAGTACTTC. Its protein is CASRQLQGPYEQYF.

The chain couples TRBV28 to TRBJ1-2; D possibly corresponds to TRBD1 (5 bases). The V gene lost 4 bases and the J gene lost 8 bases, with 20 bases spanning the gap. This CDR3 is 15 amino acids long. The germline V gene has CDR1 MDHEN and CDR2 SYDVKM. CDR3 sequence: CASSSRGAISMGYTF. As DNA, the CDR3 is TGTGCCAGCAGTTCCCGGGGCGCCATTTCTATGGGCTACACCTTC.

This chain connects TRBV5-4 to TRBJ1-5; possible D gene TRBD1, 5 bases. Germline CDR1 and CDR2: SGHNT and YYREEE (reference sequence). CDR3 length equals 15 residues. Trimming shortened V by 0 bases and J by 2 bases, and 9 bases separated the two germline ends. The DNA for the CDR3 is TGTGCCAGCAGCTTGGGTCTGGGGGGCAATCAGCCCCAGCATTTT. This sequence encodes CASSLGLGGNQPQHF.

The rearrangement joins TRBV4-3 to TRBJ1-1; 7 nucleotides agree with TRBD1. CDR1 and CDR2 from the germline V gene are LGHNA and YSLEER. The CDR3 is made up of 13 amino acids. The trim removed 8 bases at V and 4 bases at J, leaving 7 bases unmatched. CDR3 bases: TGCGCCAGCCGCAAAGGGACAGTCACTGAAGCTTTCTTT. Encoded protein: CASRKGTVTEAFF.

This chain connects TRBV5-4 to TRBJ2-3; a possible D gene is TRBD2 (5 bases). The germline V and J ends were trimmed by 0 bases and 0 bases, with 11 bases remaining between them. The CDR3 has 16 residues. Germline V CDR1 and CDR2: SGHNT, YYREEE (reference sequence). The CDR3 sequence is CASSLGGLSSTDTQYF. The CDR3 DNA reads as TGTGCCAGCAGCTTGGGCGGGCTGAGTAGCACAGATACGCAGTATTTT.

The rearrangement uses TRBV2 and TRBJ1-1; D remains unclear. V was clipped by 6 bases and J by 0 bases, with 8 bases between them. The CDR3 spans 13 residues. Germline V gives CDR1 SNHLY, CDR2 FYNNEI. The CDR3 sequence is CASRAPVNTEAFF. DNA for the CDR3: TGTGCCAGCAGGGCCCCGGTGAACACTGAAGCTTTCTTT.

The chain combines TRBV28 with TRBJ1-5, with a weak D call TRBD1 (6 bases). The CDR3 spans 15 residues. The germline gives CDR1 MDHEN, CDR2 SYDVKM. V was cut by 4 bases and J by 5 bases, with 15 bases left in between. Here the CDR3 DNA reads TGTGCCAGCAGTTCCCCTACAGGGAGAGATCAGCCCCAGCATTTT. Translating gives CASSSPTGRDQPQHF.

CDR3: CASRATGKVQETQYF. The CDR3 DNA reads as TGTGCCAGCAGGGCGACAGGGAAGGTTCAAGAGACCCAGTACTTC. The rearrangement uses TRBV2 and TRBJ2-5; 7 bases line up with TRBD1. This CDR3 spans 15 amino acids. The germline CDR1 and CDR2 sequences are SNHLY and FYNNEI. Trimming cost V 6 bases and J 2 bases; bases outside gene matches: 9.

This clone was counted between two and nine times. The V and J genes are TRBV20-1 and TRBJ1-2; D is ambiguous. The CDR3 is made up of 10 amino acids. Germline lookup yields CDR1 DFQATT and CDR2 SNEGSKA (reference sequence). V was shortened by 3 bases and J by 8 bases, with 7 bases between the two germline ends. The CDR3 DNA reads as TGCAGTGCTAGCCGTTCCGGCTACACCTTC. Encoded protein: CSASRSGYTF.

This chain joins TRBV28 and TRBJ1-5, with a weak D call TRBD1 (5 bases). Germline CDR1 MDHEN, CDR2 SYDVKM. V was shortened by 1 base and J by 4 bases, with 11 bases between the two germline ends. The CDR3 sequence is 15 residues long. The CDR3 sequence: CASSLSGRVNQPQHF. CDR3 nucleotide sequence: TGTGCCAGCAGTTTATCCGGCAGGGTTAATCAGCCCCAGCATTTT.

The V call is TRBV29-1, the J call TRBJ2-2; D perhaps matches TRBD2 (5 bases). V was shortened by 4 bases and J by 1 base, with 13 bases between the two germline ends. This CDR3 region has 15 residues. Germline CDR1 and CDR2: SQVTM and ANQGSEA. For the CDR3, the DNA is TGCAGCGTTGGGGGAGACCAGCTGAACACCGGGGAGCTGTTTTTT. This encodes CSVGGDQLNTGELFF.

The CDR3 nucleotides read TGTGCCAGCAGCCGACTAGCGGAAGGGACAGATACGCAGTATTTT. It translates to CASSRLAEGTDTQYF. The rearrangement uses TRBV7-9 and TRBJ2-3, with 9 nucleotides matching TRBD2. The CDR3 spans 15 residues. Germline-derived CDR1 and CDR2 are SEHNR and FQNEAQ (reference sequence). V was pared by 5 bases and J by 3 bases, with 6 bases of the junction left unmatched.

The sample holds one count of this clone. Given a much more abundant clone one base away, this may be a read error. Since the CDR3 does not end with the conserved phenylalanine or tryptophan, this likely comes from a read error. This CDR3 reads CASSERATSSYEQYS. The CDR3 DNA reads as TGTGCCAGCAGTGAAAGAGCGACAAGCTCCTACGAGCAGTACTCC. The gene calls are TRBV6-1 and TRBJ2-7, with D unclear. This CDR3 has 15 amino acids. Germline CDR1 and CDR2: MNHNS and SASEGT. V gave up 2 bases and J gave up 0 bases, with 11 bases separating them.

The CDR3 sequence: CASSPLVVGGLTDTQYF. The DNA for the CDR3 is TGTGCCAGCTCACCACTCGTCGTCGGGGGGCTCACAGATACGCAGTATTTT. The chain has TRBV18 and TRBJ2-3, with a possible D match to TRBD2 (7 bases). The V gene's germline CDR1 is KGHSH and CDR2 LQKENI. The CDR3 runs to 17 residues. V lost 1 base and J lost 2, with 16 bases in between.

V gene TRBV29-1 combines with J gene TRBJ2-7; D might be TRBD1 or TRBD2, each matching 5 bases. V dropped 7 bases and J dropped 3 bases, with 16 bases sitting between them. The CDR3 runs 13 residues. Germline V lookup: CDR1 SQVTM, CDR2 ANQGSEA. In DNA form, the CDR3 reads TGCAGCGCAACGGGGCAACAAGGCTACGAGCAGTACTTC. Amino acid sequence: CSATGQQGYEQYF.

There are a few counts of this clone. The chain joins TRBV2 to TRBJ1-2; 11 bases fit TRBD1. Trimming took 6 bases from V and 4 from J; bases not matched to a gene: 10. This CDR3 is 16 amino acids long. Germline V lookup: CDR1 SNHLY, CDR2 FYNNEI. CDR3 DNA: TGTGCCAGCAGCACCGGGACAGGGGGAAATGGCTATGGCTACACCTTC. It specifies CASSTGTGGNGYGYTF.